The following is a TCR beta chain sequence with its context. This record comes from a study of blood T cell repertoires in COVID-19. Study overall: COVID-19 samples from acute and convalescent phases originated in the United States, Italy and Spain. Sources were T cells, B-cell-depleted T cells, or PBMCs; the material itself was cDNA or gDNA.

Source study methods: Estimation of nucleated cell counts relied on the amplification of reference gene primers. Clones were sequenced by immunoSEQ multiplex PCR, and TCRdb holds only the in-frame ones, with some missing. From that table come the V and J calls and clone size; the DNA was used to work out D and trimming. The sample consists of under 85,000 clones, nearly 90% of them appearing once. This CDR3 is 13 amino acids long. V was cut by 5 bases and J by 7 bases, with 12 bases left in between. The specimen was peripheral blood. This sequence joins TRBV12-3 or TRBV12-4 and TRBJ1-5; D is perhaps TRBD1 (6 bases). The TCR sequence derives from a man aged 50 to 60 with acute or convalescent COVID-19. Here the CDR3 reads CASSRQVFQPQHF. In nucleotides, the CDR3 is TGTGCCAGCAGTAGACAGGTCTTCCAGCCCCAGCATTTT.